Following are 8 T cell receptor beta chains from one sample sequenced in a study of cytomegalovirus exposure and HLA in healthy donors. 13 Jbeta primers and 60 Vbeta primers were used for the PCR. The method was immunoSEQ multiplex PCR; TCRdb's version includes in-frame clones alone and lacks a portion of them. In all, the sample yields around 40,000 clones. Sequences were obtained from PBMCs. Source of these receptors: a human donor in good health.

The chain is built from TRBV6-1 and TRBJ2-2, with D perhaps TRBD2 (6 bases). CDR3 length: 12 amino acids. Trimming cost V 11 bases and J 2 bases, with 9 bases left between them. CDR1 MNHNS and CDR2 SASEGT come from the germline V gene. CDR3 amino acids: CAGGRNTGELFF. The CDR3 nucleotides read TGTGCCGGAGGGAGAAACACCGGGGAGCTGTTTTTT.

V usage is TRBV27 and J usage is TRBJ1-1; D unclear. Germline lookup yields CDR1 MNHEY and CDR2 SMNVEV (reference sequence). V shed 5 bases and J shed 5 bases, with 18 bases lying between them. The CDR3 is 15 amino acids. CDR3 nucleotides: TGTGCCAGCAGTCTCTCCTACTTGGGGAGGACTGAAGCTTTCTTT. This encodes CASSLSYLGRTEAFF.

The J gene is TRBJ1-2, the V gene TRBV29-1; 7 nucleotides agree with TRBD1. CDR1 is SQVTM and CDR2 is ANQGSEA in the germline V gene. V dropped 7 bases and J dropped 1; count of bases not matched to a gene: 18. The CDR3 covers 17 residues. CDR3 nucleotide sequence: TGCAGCGCCACTGCCCTGAACCGGGACAGCCTTAACTATGGCTACACCTTC. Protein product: CSATALNRDSLNYGYTF.

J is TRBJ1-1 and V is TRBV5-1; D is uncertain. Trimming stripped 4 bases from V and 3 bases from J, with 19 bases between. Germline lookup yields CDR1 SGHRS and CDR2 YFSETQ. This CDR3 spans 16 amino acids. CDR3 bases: TGCGCCAGCAGCAAACTCCCTGAGGGTTCTTACACTGAAGCTTTCTTT. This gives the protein CASSKLPEGSYTEAFF.

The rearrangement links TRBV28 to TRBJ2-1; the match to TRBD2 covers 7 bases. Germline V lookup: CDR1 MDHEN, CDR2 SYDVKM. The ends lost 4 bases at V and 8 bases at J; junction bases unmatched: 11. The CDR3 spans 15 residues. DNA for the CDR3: TGTGCCAGCAGTTCTACGACTAGCCCCCGCCATGAGCAGTTCTTC. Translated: CASSSTTSPRHEQFF.

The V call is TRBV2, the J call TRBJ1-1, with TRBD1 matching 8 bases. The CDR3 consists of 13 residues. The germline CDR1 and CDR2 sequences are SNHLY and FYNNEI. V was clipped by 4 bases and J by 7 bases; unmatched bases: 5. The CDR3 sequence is CASSGQGFGEAFF. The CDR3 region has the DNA TGTGCCAGCAGTGGACAGGGGTTCGGTGAAGCTTTCTTT. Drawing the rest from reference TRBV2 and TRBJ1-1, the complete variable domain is EPEVTQTPSHQVTQMGQEVILRCVPISNHLYFYWYRQILGQKVEFLVSFYNNEISEKSEIFDDQFSVERPDGSNFTLKIRSTKLEDSAMYFCASSGQGFGEAFFGQGTRLTVV.

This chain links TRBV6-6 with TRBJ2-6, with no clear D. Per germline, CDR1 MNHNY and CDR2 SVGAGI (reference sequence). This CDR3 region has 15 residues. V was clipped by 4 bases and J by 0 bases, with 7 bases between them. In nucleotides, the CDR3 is TGTGCCAGCAGTTTAGCTAACTCTGGGGCCAACGTCCTGACTTTC. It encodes CASSLANSGANVLTF.

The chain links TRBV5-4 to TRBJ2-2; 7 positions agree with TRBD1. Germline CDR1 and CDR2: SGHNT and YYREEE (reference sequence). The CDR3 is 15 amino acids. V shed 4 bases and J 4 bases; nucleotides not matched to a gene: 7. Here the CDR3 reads CASSKTGSGTGELFF. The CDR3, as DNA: TGTGCCAGCAGCAAGACAGGGTCCGGCACCGGGGAGCTGTTTTTT.